What follows is one TCR beta chain and its context. Its antigen is unidentified. V gave up 2 bases and J gave up 0 bases, with 9 bases separating them. The CDR3 has 14 amino acids. The germline CDR1 and CDR2 sequences are SGHTS and YDEGEE. The protocol was immunoSEQ multiplex PCR, while the TCRdb copy is restricted to in-frame clones and leaves out a portion. The table includes about 81,000 clones, 88% detected once. This sample is part of a study of OX40 agonist ivuxolimab in advanced cancers. Sampled blood was obtained at baseline, cycle 4 day 1, and cycle 7 day 1. Study-wide results and limits: Fewer expanded clones were found on average in CD4+ than in CD8+ T cells. In the 0.1 to 3.0 mg/kg range, CD4+ and CD8+ blood T cells had expanded clonally by week 6.

The receptor was isolated from an adult with an advanced solid tumor such as melanoma, head and neck, liver or kidney cancer. The chain links TRBV5-8 to TRBJ2-7, with D hard to call. The source was CD4+ or CD8+ T cells sorted from blood, collected in a trial of the OX40 agonist ivuxolimab. The CDR3 sequence is CASSFEIHSYEQYF. CDR3 in DNA: TGTGCCAGCAGCTTTGAAATACACTCCTACGAGCAGTACTTC.